Sequencing of this T cell receptor (beta chain) was carried out in a study of cytomegalovirus exposure and HLA in healthy donors. The ends were cut back, 5 bases at V and 10 bases at J, with 12 bases in the middle. Germline loops: CDR1 SGHKS, CDR2 YYEKEE (reference sequence). This CDR3 spans 11 amino acids. A multiplex PCR was run with 60 Vbeta primers and 13 Jbeta primers. This table comes from immunoSEQ multiplex PCR, and its TCRdb copy is limited to in-frame clones, with some not included. This sample carries some 150,000 clones, roughly 88% of them seen once, and the ten largest clones take under 2%. A single count supports this clone.

The rearrangement joins TRBV5-5 to TRBJ1-1; TRBD1 is a possible D gene (6 bases). Sequenced sample: PBMCs. The TCR comes from a young woman in good health and CMV-seronegative. CDR3 loop: CASRESRGAFF. CDR3 sequence (DNA): TGTGCCAGCAGGGAATCCAGGGGAGCTTTCTTT.